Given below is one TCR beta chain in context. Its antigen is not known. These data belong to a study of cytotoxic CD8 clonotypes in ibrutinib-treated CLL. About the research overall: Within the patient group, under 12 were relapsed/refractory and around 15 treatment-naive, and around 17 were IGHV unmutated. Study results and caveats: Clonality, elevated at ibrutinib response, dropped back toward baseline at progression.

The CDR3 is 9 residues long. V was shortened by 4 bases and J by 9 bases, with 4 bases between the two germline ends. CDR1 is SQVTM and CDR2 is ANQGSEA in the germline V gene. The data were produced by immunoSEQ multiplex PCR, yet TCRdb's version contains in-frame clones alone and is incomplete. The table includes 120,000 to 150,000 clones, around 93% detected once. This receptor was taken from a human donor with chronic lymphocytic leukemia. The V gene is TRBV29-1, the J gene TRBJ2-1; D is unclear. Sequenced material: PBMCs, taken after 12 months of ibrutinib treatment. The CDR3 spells CSVAREQFF. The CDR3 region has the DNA TGCAGCGTTGCTCGTGAGCAGTTCTTC.